Below are 21 T cell receptor beta chains sequenced from a single sample in a study of shared clonotypes between healthy human individuals. Profiled with immunoSEQ multiplex PCR; TCRdb holds only in-frame clones, not every one. Found here are about 2.4 million clones, more than 80% of them singletons; the top ten hold over 0.12%. The sample was naive CD4+ T cells sorted from blood. Noted subset: CD45RA+ positively selected. The receptors derive from a young man in good health.

The chain joins TRBV7-2 to TRBJ2-3; D is perhaps TRBD1 or TRBD2 (5 bases each). V lost 4 bases and J lost 4, with 15 bases in between. CDR3 length equals 15 residues. CDR1 is SGHTA, CDR2 FQGNSA, per germline. The chain's CDR3 is CASSSYVGTPDTQYF. The CDR3 DNA sequence: TGTGCCAGCAGCTCGTACGTCGGGACGCCAGATACGCAGTATTTT.

The V call is TRBV5-1, the J call TRBJ1-1; the D is unclear. CDR3 length equals 16 residues. Trimming pared 0 bases from V and 0 bases from J, leaving 12 bases between. Germline V gives CDR1 SGHRS, CDR2 YFSETQ. The CDR3 DNA sequence: TGCGCCAGCAGCTTGGTCGGCTCCACCATGAACACTGAAGCTTTCTTT. Translated, it gives CASSLVGSTMNTEAFF.

As regards this clone: Other DNA variants within this sample encode the same CDR3. The J gene is TRBJ1-3, the V gene TRBV5-1; D perhaps matches TRBD1 (5 bases). Germline CDR1 SGHRS, CDR2 YFSETQ. The V end lost 4 bases, the J end lost 0 bases, and 14 bases lay between the germline ends. This CDR3 region has 16 residues. For the CDR3, the DNA is TGCGCCAGCAGCCTGGAGGGACCGAGCTCTGGAAACACCATATATTTT. Amino acids: CASSLEGPSSGNTIYF.

This chain uses TRBV19 with TRBJ1-4; D remains ambiguous. This CDR3 has 13 amino acids. Trimming took 4 bases from V and 8 from J, leaving 11 bases between them. Germline V CDR1 and CDR2: LNHDA, SQIVND (reference sequence). CDR3 coding DNA: TGTGCCAGTAGTACGGCCCGCAACGAAAAACTGTTTTTT. Translated, it gives CASSTARNEKLFF. The full variable domain, with the rest looked up from reference TRBV19 and TRBJ1-4, is DGGITQSPKYLFRKEGQNVTLSCEQNLNHDAMYWYRQDPGQGLRLIYYSQIVNDFQKGDIAEGYSVSREKKESFPLTVTSAQKNPTAFYLCASSTARNEKLFFGSGTQLSVL.

This sequence joins TRBV2 and TRBJ2-5; 9 positions agree with TRBD2. The J segment lost 5 bases and the V segment lost 4 bases, leaving 8 bases of the junction unmatched. Looked up from germline, CDR1 is SNHLY and CDR2 is FYNNEI. This CDR3 region has 15 residues. CDR3 sequence: CASSARRGGAETQYF. As DNA, the CDR3 is TGTGCCAGCAGTGCTCGGCGGGGGGGGGCCGAGACCCAGTACTTC.

Points on this clone: Other nucleotide sequences in the sample specify the same CDR3. The chain combines TRBV5-1 with TRBJ1-3, with no clear D. The V gene lost 0 bases and the J gene lost 0 bases, with 7 bases spanning the gap. Germline loops: CDR1 SGHRS, CDR2 YFSETQ. The CDR3 is made up of 15 amino acids. In nucleotides, the CDR3 is TGCGCCAGCAGCTTGGACAGCCACTCTGGAAACACCATATATTTT. Amino acids: CASSLDSHSGNTIYF.

This clone was seen once. This chain connects TRBV27 to TRBJ1-5; 10 nucleotides match TRBD1. With 6 bases clipped from V and 6 bases from J, the junction kept 5 bases outside the gene matches. Germline CDR1 and CDR2: MNHEY and SMNVEV (reference sequence). This CDR3 is built from 14 residues. The CDR3: CASSRDRGGQPQHF. CDR3 bases: TGTGCCAGCAGCAGGGACAGGGGAGGTCAGCCCCAGCATTTT.

The chain carries TRBV25-1 and TRBJ2-2; D unclear. CDR3 length equals 15 residues. Germline lookup yields CDR1 MGHDK and CDR2 SYGVNS. V lost 3 bases to trimming and J lost 6 bases, with 14 bases between them. The chain's CDR3 is CASSEATTRAGELFF. The CDR3 bases are TGTGCCAGCAGTGAGGCGACGACGCGAGCCGGGGAGCTGTTTTTT.

CDR3 sequence: CASSFGQGATYEQYF. CDR3 in DNA: TGTGCCAGCAGCTTCGGACAGGGGGCGACGTATGAGCAGTACTTC. The rearrangement uses TRBV7-2 and TRBJ2-7, with TRBD1 matching 11 bases. After removal of 3 bases from V and 7 bases from J, the junction contained 8 bases not matched to a gene. The germline V gene encodes CDR1 SGHTA and CDR2 FQGNSA. This CDR3 has 15 amino acids.

This chain connects TRBV12-5 to TRBJ2-5; D unclear. The germline CDR1 and CDR2 sequences are LGHNT and FRNRAP. The CDR3 sequence is 13 residues long. The germline V and J ends were trimmed by 1 base and 2 bases, with 5 bases remaining between them. As DNA, the CDR3 is TGTGCTAGTGGTTTGGGACAACAAGAGACCCAGTACTTC. This encodes CASGLGQQETQYF. The whole variable domain, remainder taken from reference TRBV12-5 and TRBJ2-5, is DARVTQTPRHKVTEMGQEVTMRCQPILGHNTVFWYRQTMMQGLELLAYFRNRAPLDDSGMPKDRFSAEMPDATLATLKIQPSEPRDSAVYFCASGLGQQETQYFGPGTRLLVL.

The chain links TRBV19 to TRBJ2-1, with TRBD1 matching 9 bases. The CDR3 has 16 residues. V lost 5 bases, J lost 2 bases, and 7 bases stayed unmatched. The germline V gene has CDR1 LNHDA and CDR2 SQIVND (reference sequence). The DNA for the CDR3 is TGTGCCAGTAGTCACGGAGGACAGGGGACCTACAATGAGCAGTTCTTC. Translated: CASSHGGQGTYNEQFF.

The J gene is TRBJ2-7, the V gene TRBV7-9, with 12 bases identical to TRBD2. The CDR3 totals 15 residues. CDR1 and CDR2 (germline): SEHNR, FQNEAQ (reference sequence). Unmatched junction bases numbered 5, after V lost 5 bases and J lost 3 bases. The CDR3 region is CASSARTSGVYEQYF. CDR3 bases: TGTGCCAGCAGCGCTAGGACTAGCGGGGTCTACGAGCAGTACTTC.

In regard to this clone: This specimen includes other DNA sequences encoding the same CDR3. The chain has TRBV7-2 and TRBJ2-1, with D possibly being TRBD1 (5 bases). From germline, CDR1 is SGHTA and CDR2 FQGNSA. V lost 5 bases to trimming and J lost 1 base, with 9 bases between them. CDR3 length equals 14 residues. Here the CDR3 reads CASSPQGSYNEQFF. CDR3 DNA sequence: TGTGCCAGCAGCCCCCAGGGTTCCTACAATGAGCAGTTCTTC.

As DNA, the CDR3 is TGTGCCATCAGTGAAAGGGGAGGACTAGCGGGAGGGAACACCGGGGAGCTGTTTTTT. Its translation is CAISERGGLAGGNTGELFF. The J gene is TRBJ2-2, the V gene TRBV10-3, with 14 positions matching TRBD2. Losses at the gene ends were 3 bases for V and 1 base for J; bases not matched to a gene: 7. CDR1 is ENHRY, CDR2 SYGVKD, per germline. The CDR3 spans 19 residues.

CDR3 region: CASSQEPTGSSYEQYF. CDR3 nucleotides: TGCGCCAGCAGCCAAGAGCCCACAGGGAGCTCCTACGAGCAGTACTTC. The chain recombines TRBV4-3 with TRBJ2-7, with D perhaps TRBD1 (6 bases). V was clipped by 0 bases and J by 0 bases, with 12 bases between them. Germline values: CDR1 LGHNA, CDR2 YSLEER. The CDR3 sequence is 16 residues long.

This clone was counted only a few times. This chain joins TRBV6-5 and TRBJ1-1; TRBD1 matches 7 bases. The junction had 14 bases not matched to a gene; V was cut back by 8 bases and J by 8 bases. The CDR3 is 14 amino acids. Germline CDR1 and CDR2: MNHEY and SVGAGI. CDR3 nucleotides: TGTGCCAGCCAGACGGACAGGTCCTTAAGGGAAGCTTTCTTT. Protein: CASQTDRSLREAFF.

This chain links TRBV18 with TRBJ2-7; a weak D match, TRBD2 (6 bases). This CDR3 comprises 15 residues. CDR1 and CDR2 from the germline V gene are KGHSH and LQKENI. V lost 2 bases and J lost 3, with 14 bases in between. The CDR3 DNA is TGTGCCAGCTCACCAAACGGAGGGGCGAGCTACGAGCAGTACTTC. This gives the protein CASSPNGGASYEQYF.

The rearrangement links TRBV12-5 to TRBJ2-7; 7 positions agree with TRBD1. The CDR3 has 17 amino acids. Unmatched junction bases numbered 9, after V lost 1 base and J lost 0 bases. The V gene's germline CDR1 is LGHNT and CDR2 FRNRAP. CDR3 in amino acids: CASGLARPGQSSYEQYF. In DNA, the CDR3 is TGTGCTAGTGGTTTGGCCCGCCCGGGACAGAGCTCCTACGAGCAGTACTTC.

V gene TRBV5-1 combines with J gene TRBJ2-1; TRBD1 is a possible D gene (6 bases). CDR3 size: 13 residues. CDR1 and CDR2 from the germline V gene are SGHRS and YFSETQ. The germline V and J ends were trimmed by 4 bases and 4 bases, with 9 bases remaining between them. The DNA of the CDR3 is TGCGCCAGCAGCAGACAGGAATACAATGAGCAGTTCTTC. Translating gives CASSRQEYNEQFF.

As for this clone: This same CDR3 is encoded by further DNA sequences in the sample. This chain's CDR3 is CATSRVGGGEKLFF. The CDR3 nucleotides read TGTGCCACCAGCAGAGTTGGAGGCGGTGAAAAACTGTTTTTT. The rearrangement uses TRBV15 and TRBJ1-4, with unresolved D. Germline loops: CDR1 LNHNV, CDR2 YYDKDF (reference sequence). CDR3 length equals 14 residues. Trimming removed 1 base from V and 7 bases from J, with 10 bases in between.

The rearrangement links TRBV19 to TRBJ2-7; TRBD2 matches at 7 bases. The CDR3 loop spans 14 amino acids. Germline V lookup: CDR1 LNHDA, CDR2 SQIVND (reference sequence). V was clipped by 4 bases and J by 3 bases; unmatched bases: 6. The chain's CDR3 is CASSSAGEFYEQYF. In DNA form, the CDR3 reads TGTGCCAGTAGTAGTGCGGGAGAATTCTACGAGCAGTACTTC.